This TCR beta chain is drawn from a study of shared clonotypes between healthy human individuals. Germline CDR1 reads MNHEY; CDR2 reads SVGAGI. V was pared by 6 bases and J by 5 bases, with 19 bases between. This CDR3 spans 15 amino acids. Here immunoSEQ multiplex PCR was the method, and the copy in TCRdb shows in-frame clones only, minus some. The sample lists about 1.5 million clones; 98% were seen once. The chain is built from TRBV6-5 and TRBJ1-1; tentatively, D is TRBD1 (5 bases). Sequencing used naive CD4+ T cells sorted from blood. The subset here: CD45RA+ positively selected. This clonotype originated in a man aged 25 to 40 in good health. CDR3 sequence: CASRTSFQGETEAFF. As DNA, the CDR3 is TGTGCCAGCAGGACAAGCTTCCAGGGCGAGACTGAAGCTTTCTTT.